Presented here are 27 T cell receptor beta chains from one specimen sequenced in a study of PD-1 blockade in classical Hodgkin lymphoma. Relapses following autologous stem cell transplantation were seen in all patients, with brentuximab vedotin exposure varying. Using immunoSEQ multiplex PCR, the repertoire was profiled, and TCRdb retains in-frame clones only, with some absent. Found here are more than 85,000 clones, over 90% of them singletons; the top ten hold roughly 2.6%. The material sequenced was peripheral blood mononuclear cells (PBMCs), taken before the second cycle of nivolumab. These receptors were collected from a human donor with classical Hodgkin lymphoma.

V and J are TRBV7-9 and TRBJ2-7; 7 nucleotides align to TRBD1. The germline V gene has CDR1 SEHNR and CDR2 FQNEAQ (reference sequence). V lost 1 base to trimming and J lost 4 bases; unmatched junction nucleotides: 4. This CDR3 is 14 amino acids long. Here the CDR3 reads CASSLGTGPYEQYF. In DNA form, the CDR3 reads TGTGCCAGCAGCTTAGGGACAGGCCCATACGAGCAGTACTTC.

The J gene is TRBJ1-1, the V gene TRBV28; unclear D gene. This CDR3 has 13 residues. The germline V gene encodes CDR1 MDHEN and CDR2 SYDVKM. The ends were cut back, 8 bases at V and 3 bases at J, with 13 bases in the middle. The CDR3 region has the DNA TGTGCCAGCCACCTGTCCTTATACACTGAAGCTTTCTTT. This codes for CASHLSLYTEAFF.

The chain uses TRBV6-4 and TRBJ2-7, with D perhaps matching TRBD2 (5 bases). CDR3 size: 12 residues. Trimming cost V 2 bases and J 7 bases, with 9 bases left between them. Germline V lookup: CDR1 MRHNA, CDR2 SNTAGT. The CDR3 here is CASSDEGREQYF. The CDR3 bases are TGTGCCAGCAGTGACGAGGGTAGGGAGCAGTACTTC.

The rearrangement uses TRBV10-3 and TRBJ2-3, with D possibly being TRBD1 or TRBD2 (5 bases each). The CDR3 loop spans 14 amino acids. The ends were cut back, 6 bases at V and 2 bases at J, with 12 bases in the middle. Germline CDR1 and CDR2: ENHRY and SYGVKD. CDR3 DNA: TGTGCCATCAGGCCGGGACCCTTCACAGATACGCAGTATTTT. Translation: CAIRPGPFTDTQYF.

The CDR3 spells CASTNGLAGVGTGELFF. CDR3 nucleotides: TGTGCCAGCACCAACGGACTAGCGGGAGTAGGTACCGGGGAGCTGTTTTTT. This chain connects TRBV27 to TRBJ2-2; 13 nucleotides align to TRBD2. The CDR3 is 17 amino acids. Germline loops: CDR1 MNHEY, CDR2 SMNVEV (reference sequence). J was trimmed by 5 bases and V by 7 bases; bases with no gene match: 10.

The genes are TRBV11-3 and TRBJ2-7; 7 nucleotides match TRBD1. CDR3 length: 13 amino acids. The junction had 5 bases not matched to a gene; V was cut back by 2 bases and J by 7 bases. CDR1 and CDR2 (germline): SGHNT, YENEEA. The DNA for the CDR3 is TGTGCCAGCAGCTTACACAGGGGAAGGGAGCAGTACTTC. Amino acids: CASSLHRGREQYF.

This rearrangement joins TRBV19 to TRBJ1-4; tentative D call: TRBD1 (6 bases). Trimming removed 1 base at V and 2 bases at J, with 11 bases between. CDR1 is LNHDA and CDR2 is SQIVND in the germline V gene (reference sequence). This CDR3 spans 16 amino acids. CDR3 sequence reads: CASSIAGGQTNEKLFF. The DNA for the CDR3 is TGTGCCAGTAGTATAGCTGGGGGCCAGACTAATGAAAAACTGTTTTTT.

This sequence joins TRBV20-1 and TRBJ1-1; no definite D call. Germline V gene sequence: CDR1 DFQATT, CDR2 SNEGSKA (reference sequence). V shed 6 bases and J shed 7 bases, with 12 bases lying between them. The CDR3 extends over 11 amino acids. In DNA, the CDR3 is TGCAGTGCCGGGCGGCAGATTGAAGCTTTCTTT. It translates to CSAGRQIEAFF.

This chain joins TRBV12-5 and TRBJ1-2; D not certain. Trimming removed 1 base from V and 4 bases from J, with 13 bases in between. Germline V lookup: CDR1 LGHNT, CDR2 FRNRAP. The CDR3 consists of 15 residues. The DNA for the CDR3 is TGTGCTAGTGGTTTGGACCCAGGAGGGAGCTATGGCTACACCTTC. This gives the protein CASGLDPGGSYGYTF.

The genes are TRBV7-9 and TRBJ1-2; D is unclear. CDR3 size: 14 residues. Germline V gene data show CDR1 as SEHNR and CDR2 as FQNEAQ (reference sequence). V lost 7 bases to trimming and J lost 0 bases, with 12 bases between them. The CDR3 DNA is TGTGCCAGCACCCTGAAGAACGCTAACTATGGCTACACCTTC. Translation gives CASTLKNANYGYTF.

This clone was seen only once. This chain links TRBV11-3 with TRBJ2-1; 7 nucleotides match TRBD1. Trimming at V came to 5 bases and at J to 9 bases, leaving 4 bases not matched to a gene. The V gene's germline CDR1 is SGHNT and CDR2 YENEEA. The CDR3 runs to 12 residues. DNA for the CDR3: TGTGCCAGCAGCCAAGGGACAGCTGAGCAGTTCTTC. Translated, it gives CASSQGTAEQFF. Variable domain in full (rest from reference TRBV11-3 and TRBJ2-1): EAGVVQSPRYKIIEKKQPVAFWCNPISGHNTLYWYLQNLGQGPELLIRYENEEAVDDSQLPKDRFSAERLKGVDSTLKIQPAELGDSAVYLCASSQGTAEQFFGPGTRLTVL.

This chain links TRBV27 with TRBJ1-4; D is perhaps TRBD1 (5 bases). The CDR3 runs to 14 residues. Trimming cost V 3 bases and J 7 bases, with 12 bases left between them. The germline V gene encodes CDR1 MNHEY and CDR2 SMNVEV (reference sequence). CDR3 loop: CASSFLGESEKLFF. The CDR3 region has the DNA TGTGCCAGCAGTTTCTTGGGGGAAAGTGAAAAACTGTTTTTT.

CDR3 amino acids: CASSVATGVADTQYF. CDR3 DNA sequence: TGTGCCAGCAGCGTAGCGACGGGAGTGGCAGATACGCAGTATTTT. The genes are TRBV9 and TRBJ2-3; maybe TRBD2 (6 bases). The V and J ends lost 0 bases and 4 bases respectively, with 12 bases between them. Germline CDR1 SGDLS, CDR2 YYNGEE. CDR3 length: 15 amino acids.

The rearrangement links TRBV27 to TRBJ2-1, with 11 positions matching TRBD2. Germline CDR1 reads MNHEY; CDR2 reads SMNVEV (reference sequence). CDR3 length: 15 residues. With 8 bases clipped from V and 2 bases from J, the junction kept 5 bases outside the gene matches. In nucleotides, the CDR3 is TGTGCCAGCGGACAGGGACTAGCGGCCTACAATGAGCAGTTCTTC. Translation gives CASGQGLAAYNEQFF.

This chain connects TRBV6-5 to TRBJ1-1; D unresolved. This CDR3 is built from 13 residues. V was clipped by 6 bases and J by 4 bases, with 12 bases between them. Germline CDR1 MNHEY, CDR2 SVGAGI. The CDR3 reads CASSGRHFTEAFF. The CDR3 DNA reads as TGTGCCAGCAGCGGACGGCATTTCACTGAAGCTTTCTTT.

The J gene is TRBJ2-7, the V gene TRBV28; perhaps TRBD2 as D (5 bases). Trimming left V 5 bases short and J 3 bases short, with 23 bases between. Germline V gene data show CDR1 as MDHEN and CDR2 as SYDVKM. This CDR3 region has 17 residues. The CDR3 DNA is TGTGCCAGCAGTACTAGGCGTCAGGTGGTGAGGAACTACGAGCAGTACTTC. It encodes CASSTRRQVVRNYEQYF.

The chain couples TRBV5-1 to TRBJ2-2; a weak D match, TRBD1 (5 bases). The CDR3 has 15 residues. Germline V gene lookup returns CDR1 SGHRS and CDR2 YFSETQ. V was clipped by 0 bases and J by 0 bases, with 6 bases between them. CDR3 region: CASSLGRANTGELFF. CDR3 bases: TGCGCCAGCAGCTTGGGCAGGGCGAACACCGGGGAGCTGTTTTTT.

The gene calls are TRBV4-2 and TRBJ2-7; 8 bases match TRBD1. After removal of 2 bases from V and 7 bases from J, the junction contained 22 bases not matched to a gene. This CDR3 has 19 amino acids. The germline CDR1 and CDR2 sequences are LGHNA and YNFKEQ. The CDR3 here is CASSQIPLTGTGPVREQYF. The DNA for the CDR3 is TGTGCCAGCAGCCAAATCCCACTAACCGGGACAGGACCAGTTCGGGAGCAGTACTTC.

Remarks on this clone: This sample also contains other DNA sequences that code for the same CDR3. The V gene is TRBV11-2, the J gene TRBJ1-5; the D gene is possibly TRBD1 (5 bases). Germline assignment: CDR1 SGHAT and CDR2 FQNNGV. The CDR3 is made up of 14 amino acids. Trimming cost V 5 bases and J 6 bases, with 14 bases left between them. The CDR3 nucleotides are TGTGCCAGCAGCGAACGCGGGGGAGCTCAGCCCCAGCATTTT. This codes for CASSERGGAQPQHF.

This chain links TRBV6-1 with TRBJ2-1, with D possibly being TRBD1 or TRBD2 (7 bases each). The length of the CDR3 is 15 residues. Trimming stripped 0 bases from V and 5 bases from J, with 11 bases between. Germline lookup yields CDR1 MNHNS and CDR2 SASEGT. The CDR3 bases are TGTGCCAGCAGTGAAGCGGCAGGGGGGGACAATGAGCAGTTCTTC. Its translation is CASSEAAGGDNEQFF.

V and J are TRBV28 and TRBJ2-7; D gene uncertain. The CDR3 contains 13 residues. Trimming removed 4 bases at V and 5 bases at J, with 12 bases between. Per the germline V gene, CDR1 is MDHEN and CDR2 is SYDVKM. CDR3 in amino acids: CASSSPSTDEQYF. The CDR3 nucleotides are TGTGCCAGCAGTTCCCCTTCTACTGACGAGCAGTACTTC. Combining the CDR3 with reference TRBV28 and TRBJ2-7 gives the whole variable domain DVKVTQSSRYLVKRTGEKVFLECVQDMDHENMFWYRQDPGLGLRLIYFSYDVKMKEKGDIPEGYSVSREKKERFSLILESASTNQTSMYLCASSSPSTDEQYFGPGTRLTVT.

Written as DNA, the CDR3 is TGTGCCAGCAGTTTAATCCCAGTCTACGAGCAGTACTTC. As protein: CASSLIPVYEQYF. The J gene is TRBJ2-7, the V gene TRBV28; D is uncertain. Germline V lookup: CDR1 MDHEN, CDR2 SYDVKM. Trimming shortened V by 2 bases and J by 3 bases, and 8 bases separated the two germline ends. The CDR3 has 13 amino acids.

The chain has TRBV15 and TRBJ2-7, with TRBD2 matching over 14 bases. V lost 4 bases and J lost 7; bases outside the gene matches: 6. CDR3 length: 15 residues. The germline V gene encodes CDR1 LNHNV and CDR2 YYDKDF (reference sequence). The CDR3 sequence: CATSKRLAGGPEQYF. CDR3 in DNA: TGTGCCACCAGCAAAAGACTAGCGGGAGGGCCAGAGCAGTACTTC.

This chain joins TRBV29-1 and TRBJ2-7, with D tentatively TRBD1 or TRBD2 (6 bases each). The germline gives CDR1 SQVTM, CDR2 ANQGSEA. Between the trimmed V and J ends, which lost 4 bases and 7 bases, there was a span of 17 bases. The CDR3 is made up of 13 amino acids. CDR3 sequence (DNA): TGCAGCGTTGCTGGGACCCGAGGGGGGGAGCAGTACTTC. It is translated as CSVAGTRGGEQYF.

The CDR3 coding sequence is TGTGCCAGCAGCGATACCGGGACAGGGAGCCAGCATTTT. Translated, it gives CASSDTGTGSQHF. V usage is TRBV28 and J usage is TRBJ1-5; 9 nucleotides line up with TRBD1. The V gene end was trimmed by 6 bases and the J gene end by 12 bases; junction bases not matched to a gene: 9. The CDR3 is 13 residues long. Per the germline V gene, CDR1 is MDHEN and CDR2 is SYDVKM.

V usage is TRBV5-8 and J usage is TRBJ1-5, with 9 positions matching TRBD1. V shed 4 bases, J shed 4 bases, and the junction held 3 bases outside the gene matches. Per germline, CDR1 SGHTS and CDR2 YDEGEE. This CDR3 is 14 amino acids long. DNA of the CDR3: TGTGCCAGCAGCGAGGGACAGGGTAATCAGCCCCAGCATTTT. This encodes CASSEGQGNQPQHF.

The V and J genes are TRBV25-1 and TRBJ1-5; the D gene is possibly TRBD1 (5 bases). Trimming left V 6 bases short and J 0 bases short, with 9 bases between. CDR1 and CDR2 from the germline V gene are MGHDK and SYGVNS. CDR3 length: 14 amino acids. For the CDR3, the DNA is TGTGCCAGCAGCACAGGTAATAGCAATCAGCCCCAGCATTTT. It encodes CASSTGNSNQPQHF.